These 19 T cell receptor beta chains were sequenced from one sample in a study of tumor and adjacent non-tumor tissue in lung cancer. The template was RNA from unsorted bulk tissue. The library came from three nested PCR rounds adapted from ARM-PCR protocols. Each CDR3 protein gets one entry after TCRdb re-called the multiplex PCR reads with MiXCR. The profile shows roughly 67,000 distinct CDR3 sequences, 50% to 60% of them singletons. The sample comprised lung tumor tissue. The receptors stem from a man in his forties or fifties with non-small cell lung cancer.

On this clonotype itself: A junction boundary mismatches the germline segment, possibly from a read error. The J gene is TRBJ2-1, the V gene TRBV11-1, with TRBD1 matching over 9 bases. The CDR3 contains 15 residues. Germline assignment: CDR1 SGHAT and CDR2 FQDESV (reference sequence). CDR3 protein: CANSLGTGYNNEQFF. The CDR3 region has the DNA TGTGCCAACAGCTTAGGGACAGGGTATAACAATGAGCAGTTCTTC.

In the case of this clonotype: Sequence at one end of the junction differs from germline and may be a read error. The CDR3 reads CARSRVINQPRHF. The CDR3 coding sequence is TGTGCCAGGAGCCGGGTGATCAATCAGCCCCGGCATTTT. V gene TRBV4-2 combines with J gene TRBJ1-5; D unclear. There are 13 residues in the CDR3. Germline-derived CDR1 and CDR2 are LGHNA and YNFKEQ.

Note on this clonotype: This CDR3 fails to terminate in the conserved phenylalanine or tryptophan, so it likely reflects a read error. The chain joins TRBV28 to TRBJ2-1, with 8 bases matching TRBD1. Germline lookup yields CDR1 MDHEN and CDR2 SYDVKM. This CDR3 has 16 amino acids. V shed 3 bases, J shed 2 bases, and the junction held 6 bases outside the gene matches. CDR3 DNA sequence: TGTGCCAGCAGTTTCACAGGGGGTGAGACCTACAATGAGCAGTTCCTC. This translates into CASSFTGGETYNEQFL.

On this clonotype itself: Being one base from a much bigger clone, this may be a read error. The chain links TRBV7-8 to TRBJ1-3, with 8 bases that match TRBD1. Germline lookup yields CDR1 SGHVS and CDR2 FQNEAQ. The CDR3 has 15 amino acids. The ends lost 3 bases at V and 4 bases at J; junction bases unmatched: 5. The CDR3 nucleotides are TGTGCCAGCAGCTTGAGGACAGGGAACGGAAACACCATATATTTT. It encodes CASSLRTGNGNTIYF.

In regard to this clonotype: A junction boundary mismatches the germline segment, possibly from a read error. This chain joins TRBV4-2 and TRBJ2-1; D remains ambiguous. Per the germline V gene, CDR1 is LGHNA and CDR2 is YNFKEQ. This CDR3 spans 13 amino acids. The DNA for the CDR3 is TGCACCAGCAGCCAAGCACAGATGCATGAGCAGTTCTTC. It is translated as CTSSQAQMHEQFF.

This clonotype came up many times. The chain employs TRBV10-1 and TRBJ2-2, with TRBD1 matching 10 bases. Germline V gene data show CDR1 as WNHNN and CDR2 as SYGVQD (reference sequence). This CDR3 is built from 16 residues. J lost 4 bases, V lost 7 bases, and 9 bases had no gene match. As DNA, the CDR3 is TGCGCCAGCAACGATGACAGGGGGCGAGTCACCGGGGAGCTGTTTTTT. Translating it yields CASNDDRGRVTGELFF.

This clonotype was seen only a few times. A much larger clonotype is one base distant, so this may be a read error. The CDR3 coding sequence is TGTGTCAGCAGCAGGCACACTGAAGCTTTCTTT. Amino acid sequence: CVSSRHTEAFF. The genes are TRBV13 and TRBJ1-1; unclear D gene. CDR1 PRHDT and CDR2 FYEKMQ come from the germline V gene (reference sequence). This CDR3 comprises 11 residues.

A word on this clonotype: A single base separates this from a much larger clone, so it may be a read error. The V call is TRBV30, the J call TRBJ2-5; 10 bases agree with TRBD2. Per germline, CDR1 GTSNPN and CDR2 SVGIG (reference sequence). The CDR3 sequence is 17 residues long. The V segment lost 1 base and the J segment 5 bases; nucleotides outside the gene matches: 13. The DNA of the CDR3 is TGTGCCTGGAGTGCCTCTCAAGCGGGAGGGCCAAGGGAGACCCAGTACTTC. Its translation: CAWSASQAGGPRETQYF.

Details on this clonotype: This could be a read error, since a much larger clone is one nucleotide away. The chain couples TRBV12-3 or TRBV12-4 to TRBJ2-1, with a weak D call TRBD2 (6 bases). This CDR3 spans 15 amino acids. The V gene lost 3 bases and the J gene lost 6 bases, with 15 bases spanning the gap. Written as DNA, the CDR3 is TGTGCCAGCAGTTTGGGGGGAACGTCACCCAATGAGCAGTTCTTC. This encodes CASSLGGTSPNEQFF.

With respect to this clonotype: A much larger clone lies one base from this, so it may be a read error. V is TRBV12-3 or TRBV12-4 and J is TRBJ2-5; D is perhaps TRBD1 (6 bases). The CDR3 has 17 residues. DNA of the CDR3: TGTGCCAGCAGTTTTGGGGAATGGCAGGGGTTTTTAGAGATCCAGTACTTC. Its translation: CASSFGEWQGFLEIQYF.

In its sample, this clonotype was seen once. One end of the junction varies from germline; a read error may be responsible. The chain employs TRBV7-9 and TRBJ2-3, with a weak D call TRBD2 (5 bases). Germline CDR1 and CDR2: SEHNR and FQNEAQ (reference sequence). The CDR3 consists of 14 residues. The CDR3 region is CTSSLSGSVNTQYF. CDR3 bases: TGTACCAGCAGCTTAAGTGGGAGTGTCAATACGCAGTATTTT.

A note on this clonotype: This clone may be a read error of a much larger clone one base away. V gene TRBV12-3 or TRBV12-4 combines with J gene TRBJ2-3; 13 positions agree with TRBD2. V shed 6 bases, J shed 8 bases, and the junction held 8 bases outside the gene matches. This CDR3 spans 15 amino acids. CDR3 DNA sequence: TGTGCCAGCAGAGTAGGACTAGCGGGAGTAAGTACGCAGTATTTT. This sequence encodes CASRVGLAGVSTQYF.

By share, this clonotype ranks as large (0.1 to 1%). This rearrangement joins TRBV4-2 to TRBJ2-1, with unresolved D. Deletions cut 1 base from V and 7 bases from J, with 8 bases between. CDR1 is LGHNA, CDR2 YNFKEQ, per germline. CDR3 size: 13 residues. The CDR3 sequence is CASSQAQMNEQFF. The CDR3 coding sequence is TGTGCCAGCAGCCAAGCACAGATGAATGAGCAGTTCTTC.

Comment on this clonotype: The junction departs from germline at one end; a sequencing error may be responsible. The chain employs TRBV11-2 and TRBJ1-5; no clear D. This CDR3 spans 15 amino acids. The germline CDR1 and CDR2 sequences are SGHAT and FQNNGV. DNA for the CDR3: TGTGCCAGCAGCCCCGGGCAGGAGGCGAATCAGCACCAGCATTTT. This gives the protein CASSPGQEANQHQHF.

About this clonotype itself: A much larger clone is a single base away; this may be a read error. The chain employs TRBV4-1 and TRBJ2-7; 7 nucleotides agree with TRBD2. Germline CDR1 is MGHRA and CDR2 is YSYEKL. J lost 3 bases, V lost 2 bases, and 4 bases had no gene match. The CDR3 is 14 residues long. For the CDR3, the DNA is TGCGCCAGCAGCCAAATTAGCGGGTACTACGAGCAGTACTTC. Translating gives CASSQISGYYEQYF.

About this clonotype itself: It may be a read error: a sequence one base away is much more abundant. The chain is built from TRBV28 and TRBJ2-2; perhaps TRBD2 as D (6 bases). V lost 2 bases and J lost 5, with 15 bases in between. CDR1 is MDHEN and CDR2 is SYDVKM in the germline V gene. The CDR3 loop spans 16 amino acids. In nucleotides, the CDR3 is TGTGCCAGCAGTTTAATGAGCAGGGAGGAGACCGGGGAGCTGTTTTTT. Translating it yields CASSLMSREETGELFF.

In regard to this clonotype: It may be a read error: a sequence one base away is much more abundant. The chain has TRBV6-5 and TRBJ1-5, with 10 positions matching TRBD1. The CDR3 is 15 amino acids. J gave up 7 bases and V 7 bases, and 10 bases lay outside the gene matches. Germline V gene data show CDR1 as MNHEY and CDR2 as SVGAGI. CDR3 sequence (DNA): TGTGCCAGCAATAAGGGACAGGGGATAGGGCAGCCCCAGCATTTT. The encoded protein is CASNKGQGIGQPQHF.

A word on this clonotype: One junction end disagrees with the germline gene, perhaps due to a read error. The J gene is TRBJ2-1, the V gene TRBV11-3; no clear D gene. The CDR3 is made up of 14 amino acids. Germline CDR1 reads SGHNT; CDR2 reads YENEEA. CDR3 in amino acids: CASGPESSHNEQFF. The DNA of the CDR3 is TGTGCCAGCGGCCCCGAAAGCTCCCACAATGAGCAGTTCTTT.

This clonotype has only a few counts. The rearrangement joins TRBV20-1 to TRBJ2-1; 8 bases line up with TRBD2. Germline V gene lookup returns CDR1 DFQATT and CDR2 SNEGSKA (reference sequence). This CDR3 has 14 amino acids. V was clipped by 4 bases and J by 3 bases; unmatched bases: 5. CDR3 sequence reads: CSATRAGVYNEQFF. CDR3 in DNA: TGCAGTGCTACCCGAGCGGGAGTCTACAATGAGCAGTTCTTC.